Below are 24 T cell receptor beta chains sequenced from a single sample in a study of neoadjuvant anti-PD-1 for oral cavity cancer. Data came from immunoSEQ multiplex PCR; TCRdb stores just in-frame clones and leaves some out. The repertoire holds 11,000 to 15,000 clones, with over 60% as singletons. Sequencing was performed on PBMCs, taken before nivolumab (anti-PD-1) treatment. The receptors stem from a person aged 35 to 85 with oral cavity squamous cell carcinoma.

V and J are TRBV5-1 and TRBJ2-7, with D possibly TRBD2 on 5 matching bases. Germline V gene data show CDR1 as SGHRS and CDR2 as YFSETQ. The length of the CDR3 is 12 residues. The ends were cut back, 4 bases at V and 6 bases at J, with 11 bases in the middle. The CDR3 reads CASSPSRGEQYF. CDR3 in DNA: TGCGCCAGCAGCCCCTCTCGGGGCGAGCAGTACTTC.

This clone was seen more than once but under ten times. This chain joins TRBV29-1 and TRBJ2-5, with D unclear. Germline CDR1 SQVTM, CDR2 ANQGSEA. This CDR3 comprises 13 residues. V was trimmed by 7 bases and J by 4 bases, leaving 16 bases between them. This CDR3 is CSALGETLETQYF. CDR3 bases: TGCAGCGCCCTCGGAGAGACCTTAGAGACCCAGTACTTC.

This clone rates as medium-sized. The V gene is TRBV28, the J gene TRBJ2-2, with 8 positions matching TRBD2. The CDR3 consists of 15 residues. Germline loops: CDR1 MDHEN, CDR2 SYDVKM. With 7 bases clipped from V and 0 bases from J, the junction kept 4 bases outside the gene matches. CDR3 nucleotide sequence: TGTGCCAGCATCCTTAGCGGGGCGAACACCGGGGAGCTGTTTTTT. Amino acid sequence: CASILSGANTGELFF.

CDR3 bases: TGCGCCAGCAGCTTGGGGCTTGACAGTAGTCTGTACTTC. Its translation: CASSLGLDSSLYF. V is TRBV5-1 and J is TRBJ2-7, with a weak D call TRBD1 (5 bases). Trimming removed 0 bases from V and 12 bases from J, with 16 bases in between. The length of the CDR3 is 13 residues. Germline-derived CDR1 and CDR2 are SGHRS and YFSETQ.

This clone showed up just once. CDR3 amino acids: CATGGVNDQPQHF. Here the CDR3 DNA reads TGTGCCACCGGGGGCGTGAACGATCAGCCCCAGCATTTT. This chain links TRBV15 with TRBJ1-5; TRBD1 is a possible D gene (6 bases). V was clipped by 8 bases and J by 5 bases, with 13 bases between them. Germline loops: CDR1 LNHNV, CDR2 YYDKDF (reference sequence). CDR3 length: 13 amino acids.

CDR3 amino acids: CASSPTSGGANEQFF. The CDR3 nucleotides read TGTGCCAGCAGCCCCACTAGCGGGGGGGCGAATGAGCAGTTCTTC. The chain uses TRBV14 and TRBJ2-1; 13 bases align to TRBD2. V dropped 4 bases and J dropped 7; count of bases not matched to a gene: 4. The germline CDR1 and CDR2 sequences are SGHDN and FVKESK. The CDR3 sequence is 15 residues long. Full variable domain (missing parts from reference TRBV14 and TRBJ2-1): EAGVTQFPSHSVIEKGQTVTLRCDPISGHDNLYWYRRVMGKEIKFLLHFVKESKQDESGMPNNRFLAERTGGTYSTLKVQPAELEDSGVYFCASSPTSGGANEQFFGPGTRLTVL.

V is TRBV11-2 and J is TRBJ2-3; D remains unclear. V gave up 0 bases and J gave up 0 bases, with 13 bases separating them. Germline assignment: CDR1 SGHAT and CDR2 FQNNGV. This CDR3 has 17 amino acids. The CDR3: CASSLDRWITSTDTQYF. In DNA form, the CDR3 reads TGTGCCAGCAGCTTAGATAGGTGGATTACTAGCACAGATACGCAGTATTTT.

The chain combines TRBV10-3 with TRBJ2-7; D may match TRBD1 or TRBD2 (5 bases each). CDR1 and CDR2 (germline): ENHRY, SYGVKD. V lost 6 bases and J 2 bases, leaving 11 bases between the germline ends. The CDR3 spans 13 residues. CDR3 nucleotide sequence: TGTGCCATCAGCCGGGACGTAGCCTACGAGCAGTACTTC. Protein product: CAISRDVAYEQYF.

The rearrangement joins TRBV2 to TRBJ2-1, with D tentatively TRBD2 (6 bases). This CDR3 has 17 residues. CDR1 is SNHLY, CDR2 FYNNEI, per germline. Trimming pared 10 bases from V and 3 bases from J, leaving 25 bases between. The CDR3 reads CATSDPVRGSRYNEQFF. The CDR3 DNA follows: TGTGCCACCTCCGATCCGGTGCGGGGCTCCCGCTACAATGAGCAGTTCTTC.

The CDR3 coding sequence is TGTGCCAGCAGCCGAGGACAGGGGGGAGCCACAGATACGCAGTATTTT. This gives the protein CASSRGQGGATDTQYF. This rearrangement joins TRBV7-6 to TRBJ2-3, with 10 bases aligning to TRBD1. The CDR3 is 16 residues long. Trimming at V came to 5 bases and at J to 2 bases, leaving 7 bases not matched to a gene. The V gene's germline CDR1 is SGHVS and CDR2 FNYEAQ.

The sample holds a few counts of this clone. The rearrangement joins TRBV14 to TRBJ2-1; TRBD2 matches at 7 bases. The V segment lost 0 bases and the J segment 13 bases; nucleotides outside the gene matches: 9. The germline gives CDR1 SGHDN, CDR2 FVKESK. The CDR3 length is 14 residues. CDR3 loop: CASSQDSSGKPQFF. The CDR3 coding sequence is TGTGCCAGCAGCCAAGATTCCAGCGGGAAACCTCAGTTCTTC.

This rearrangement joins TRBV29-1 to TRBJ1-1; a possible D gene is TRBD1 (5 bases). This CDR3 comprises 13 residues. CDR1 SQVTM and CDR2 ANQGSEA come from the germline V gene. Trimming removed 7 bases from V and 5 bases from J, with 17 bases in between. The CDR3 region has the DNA TGCAGCGCAACCTTGGGACTTTCTACTGAAGCTTTCTTT. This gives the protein CSATLGLSTEAFF. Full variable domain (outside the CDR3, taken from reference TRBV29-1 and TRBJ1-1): SAVISQKPSRDICQRGTSLTIQCQVDSQVTMMFWYRQQPGQSLTLIATANQGSEATYESGFVIDKFPISRPNLTFSTLTVSNMSPEDSSIYLCSATLGLSTEAFFGQGTRLTVV.

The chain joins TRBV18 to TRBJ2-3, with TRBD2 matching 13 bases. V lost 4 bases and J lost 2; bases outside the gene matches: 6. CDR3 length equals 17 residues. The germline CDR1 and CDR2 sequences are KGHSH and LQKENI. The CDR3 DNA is TGTGCCAGCTCACGTCAGACTAGCGGGGGGACCACAGATACGCAGTATTTT. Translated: CASSRQTSGGTTDTQYF.

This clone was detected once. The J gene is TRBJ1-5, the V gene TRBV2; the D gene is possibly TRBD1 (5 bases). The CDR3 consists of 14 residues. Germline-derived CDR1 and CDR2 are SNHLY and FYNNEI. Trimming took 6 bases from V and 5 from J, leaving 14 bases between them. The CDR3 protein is CASRPELGDQPQHF. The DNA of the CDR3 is TGTGCCAGCAGGCCGGAACTAGGGGATCAGCCCCAGCATTTT.

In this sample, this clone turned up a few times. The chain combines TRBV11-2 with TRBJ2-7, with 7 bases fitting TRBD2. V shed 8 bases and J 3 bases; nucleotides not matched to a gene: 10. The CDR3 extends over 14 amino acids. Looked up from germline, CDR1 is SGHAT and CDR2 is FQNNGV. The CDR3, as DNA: TGTGCCAGCTCCCCCGGGGGGTATAGCTACGAGCAGTACTTC. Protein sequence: CASSPGGYSYEQYF.

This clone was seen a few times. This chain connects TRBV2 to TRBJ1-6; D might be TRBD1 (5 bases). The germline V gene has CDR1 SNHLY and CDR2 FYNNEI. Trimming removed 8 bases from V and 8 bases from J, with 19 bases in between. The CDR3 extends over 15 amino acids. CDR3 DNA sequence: TGTGCCAGCTTGACCGAGGGGAGGAATGATTCACCCCTCCACTTT. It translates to CASLTEGRNDSPLHF.

The DNA for the CDR3 is TGCAGTGAACGGGGGGTGGCTGAAGCTTTCTTT. Translating it yields CSERGVAEAFF. V gene TRBV20-1 combines with J gene TRBJ1-1, with D possibly matching TRBD1 (5 bases). Germline V gene sequence: CDR1 DFQATT, CDR2 SNEGSKA (reference sequence). Between the trimmed V and J ends, which lost 7 bases and 6 bases, there was a span of 12 bases. This CDR3 region has 11 residues.

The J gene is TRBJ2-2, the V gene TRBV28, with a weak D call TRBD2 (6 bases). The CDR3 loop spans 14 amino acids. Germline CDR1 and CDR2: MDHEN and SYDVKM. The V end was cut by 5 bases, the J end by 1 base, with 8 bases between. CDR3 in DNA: TGTGCCAGCAGTAACGGGGGGAACACCGGGGAGCTGTTTTTT. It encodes CASSNGGNTGELFF.

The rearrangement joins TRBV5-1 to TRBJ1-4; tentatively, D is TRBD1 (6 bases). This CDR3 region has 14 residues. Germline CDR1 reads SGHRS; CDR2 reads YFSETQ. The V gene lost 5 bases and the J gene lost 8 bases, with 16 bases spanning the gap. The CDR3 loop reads CASRGGGSEEKLFF. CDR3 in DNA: TGCGCCAGCAGAGGTGGGGGCTCTGAGGAAAAACTGTTTTTT.

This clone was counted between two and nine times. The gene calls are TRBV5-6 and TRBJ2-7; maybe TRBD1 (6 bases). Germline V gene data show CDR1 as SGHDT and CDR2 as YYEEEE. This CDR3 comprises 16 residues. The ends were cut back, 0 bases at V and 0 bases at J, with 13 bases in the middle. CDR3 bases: TGTGCCAGCAGCTTGGAACGGAGGACAGCCTCCTACGAGCAGTACTTC. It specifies CASSLERRTASYEQYF.

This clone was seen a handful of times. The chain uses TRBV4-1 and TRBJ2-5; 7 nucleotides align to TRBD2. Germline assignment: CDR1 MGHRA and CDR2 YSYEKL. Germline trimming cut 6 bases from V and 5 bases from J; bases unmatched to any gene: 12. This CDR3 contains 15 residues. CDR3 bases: TGCGCCAGCAGTCATAATTTGCGGGGGACTGAGACCCAGTACTTC. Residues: CASSHNLRGTETQYF.

CDR3 sequence reads: CASSPKDGYTF. As DNA, the CDR3 is TGTGCCAGCAGTCCGAAGGATGGCTACACCTTC. The chain links TRBV6-6 to TRBJ1-2; D uncertain. The V end lost 5 bases, the J end lost 6 bases, and 7 bases lay between the germline ends. The germline V gene encodes CDR1 MNHNY and CDR2 SVGAGI (reference sequence). The CDR3 extends over 11 amino acids.

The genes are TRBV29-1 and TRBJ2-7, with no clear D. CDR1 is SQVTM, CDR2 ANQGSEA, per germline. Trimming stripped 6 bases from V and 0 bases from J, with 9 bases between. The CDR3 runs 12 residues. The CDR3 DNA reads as TGCAGCGTCGGTGAGAGCTCCTACGAGCAGTACTTC. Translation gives CSVGESSYEQYF.

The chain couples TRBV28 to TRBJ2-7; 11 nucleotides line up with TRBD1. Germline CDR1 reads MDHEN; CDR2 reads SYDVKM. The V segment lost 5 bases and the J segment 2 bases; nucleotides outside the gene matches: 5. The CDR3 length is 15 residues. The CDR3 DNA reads TGTGCCAGCAGTGGCCGGGACAGGGGGACCTACGAGCAGTACTTC. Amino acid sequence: CASSGRDRGTYEQYF.